The T cell receptor (beta chain) under discussion was sequenced for a study of control samples from healthy donors and cancer patients. Germline V gene sequence: CDR1 LNHDA, CDR2 SQIVND (reference sequence). V was clipped by 0 bases and J by 5 bases, with 19 bases between them. The CDR3 extends over 17 amino acids. Clones were sequenced by immunoSEQ multiplex PCR, and TCRdb holds only the in-frame ones, with some missing. The data show fewer than 200,000 clones, about 87% seen once. The chain combines TRBV19 with TRBJ1-2, with D possibly TRBD1 on 5 matching bases. Sequences were obtained from blood. The receptor was isolated from a man aged 25 to 45 in good health. The CDR3 region is CASSIEPLGRRAYGYTF. Written as DNA, the CDR3 is TGTGCCAGTAGTATAGAACCCTTGGGACGGCGGGCATATGGCTACACCTTC.